These 10 T cell receptor beta chains were sequenced from one sample in a study of shared clonotypes between healthy human individuals. The data were produced by immunoSEQ multiplex PCR, yet TCRdb's version contains in-frame clones alone and is incomplete. The sample contains about 2,200,000 clones, under 95% of which appear only once. Only CD45RO-negative cells positively selected for CCR7 counted as naive CD8 cells, so terminally differentiated effector memory CD45RA+ cells were excluded. The sequenced sample was naive CD8+ T cells from PBMCs. The source of these receptors is a man aged 18-30 years in good health. Some clones in this sample may be carry-over from other donors' samples.

The V call is TRBV7-6, the J call TRBJ2-3; 14 nucleotides line up with TRBD2. The junction had 9 bases not matched to a gene; V was cut back by 6 bases and J by 4 bases. CDR1 and CDR2 from the germline V gene are SGHVS and FNYEAQ. The CDR3 spans 17 residues. The CDR3 is CASSLRLAGGPADTQYF. CDR3 bases: TGTGCCAGCAGTTTAAGACTAGCGGGAGGGCCTGCAGATACGCAGTATTTT. The variable domain in full, with the rest retrieved from reference TRBV7-6 and TRBJ2-3, is GAGVSQSPRYKVTKRGQDVALRCDPISGHVSLYWYRQALGQGPEFLTYFNYEAQQDKSGLPNDRFSAERPEGSISTLTIQRTEQRDSAMYRCASSLRLAGGPADTQYFGPGTRLTVL.

The chain's CDR3 is CASSTTPSGEQYF. CDR3 sequence (DNA): TGTGCCAGTAGTACGACACCCTCGGGCGAGCAGTACTTC. The V and J genes are TRBV19 and TRBJ2-7; D ambiguous. Looked up from germline, CDR1 is LNHDA and CDR2 is SQIVND (reference sequence). The CDR3 is made up of 13 amino acids. Trimming left V 4 bases short and J 6 bases short, with 13 bases between.

This chain joins TRBV6-1 and TRBJ2-1; 11 bases are a match to TRBD2. This CDR3 has 18 residues. The J segment lost 8 bases and the V segment lost 1 base, leaving 13 bases of the junction unmatched. The V gene's germline CDR1 is MNHNS and CDR2 SASEGT. The CDR3 DNA is TGTGCCAGCAGTGAAGGTGCGGGACTAGCGGCCTCAAAGGATGAGCAGTTCTTC. Its protein is CASSEGAGLAASKDEQFF.

The rearrangement uses TRBV6-1 and TRBJ2-1; D gene unclear. Trimming removed 3 bases from V and 5 bases from J, with 17 bases in between. The CDR3 totals 16 residues. Germline lookup yields CDR1 MNHNS and CDR2 SASEGT. The CDR3 nucleotides read TGTGCCAGCAGTGAGAACTGGCGTCAACCGGACAATGAGCAGTTCTTC. It yields the protein CASSENWRQPDNEQFF.

The genes are TRBV19 and TRBJ1-4, with 8 bases aligning to TRBD1. CDR3 size: 12 residues. Germline V lookup: CDR1 LNHDA, CDR2 SQIVND (reference sequence). After removal of 1 base from V and 13 bases from J, the junction contained 2 bases not matched to a gene. CDR3 sequence (DNA): TGTGCCAGTAGTATAGCCGGGACAGGACTGTTTTTT. It translates to CASSIAGTGLFF. The whole variable domain, remainder taken from reference TRBV19 and TRBJ1-4, is DGGITQSPKYLFRKEGQNVTLSCEQNLNHDAMYWYRQDPGQGLRLIYYSQIVNDFQKGDIAEGYSVSREKKESFPLTVTSAQKNPTAFYLCASSIAGTGLFFGSGTQLSVL.

The rearrangement joins TRBV6-5 to TRBJ1-5; the D gene is possibly TRBD1 (5 bases). Germline lookup yields CDR1 MNHEY and CDR2 SVGAGI. The CDR3 runs to 15 residues. Trimming shortened V by 6 bases and J by 2 bases, and 14 bases separated the two germline ends. CDR3 region: CASSPGGGGNQPQHF. The CDR3 bases are TGTGCCAGCAGCCCCGGGGGGGGAGGCAATCAGCCCCAGCATTTT.

The genes are TRBV13 and TRBJ1-1; D gene unclear. Between the trimmed V and J ends, which lost 4 bases and 1 base, there was a span of 13 bases. The CDR3 is 15 residues long. In germline, CDR1 is PRHDT, CDR2 FYEKMQ (reference sequence). CDR3 nucleotides: TGTGCCAGCAGCTCACCCGGGGAAGGGAACACTGAAGCTTTCTTT. Its translation: CASSSPGEGNTEAFF.

This chain uses TRBV9 with TRBJ2-1; 8 bases align to TRBD1. The CDR3 has 15 amino acids. The ends lost 4 bases at V and 6 bases at J; junction bases unmatched: 9. Germline lookup yields CDR1 SGDLS and CDR2 YYNGEE. This CDR3 is CASSKEDRARNEQFF. CDR3 bases: TGTGCCAGCAGCAAAGAGGACAGGGCCCGCAATGAGCAGTTCTTC.

The V and J genes are TRBV6-1 and TRBJ1-4, with 8 bases that match TRBD1. The CDR3 covers 17 residues. The germline gives CDR1 MNHNS, CDR2 SASEGT. The V and J ends lost 1 base and 8 bases, in that order; junction bases with no gene match: 12. CDR3 loop: CASSEVRQGYIREKLFF. CDR3 nucleotides: TGTGCCAGCAGTGAAGTTCGACAGGGGTACATCCGAGAAAAACTGTTTTTT.

The genes are TRBV11-2 and TRBJ2-7; 8 bases line up with TRBD1. V lost 5 bases, J lost 3 bases, and 9 bases stayed unmatched. CDR3 size: 15 residues. Germline CDR1 SGHAT, CDR2 FQNNGV. CDR3 coding DNA: TGTGCCAGCAGCGAGTGGACCGGACAGGGCTACGAGCAGTACTTC. Translating gives CASSEWTGQGYEQYF. Filled out from reference TRBV11-2 and TRBJ2-7, the complete variable domain reads EAGVAQSPRYKIIEKRQSVAFWCNPISGHATLYWYQQILGQGPKLLIQFQNNGVVDDSQLPKDRFSAERLKGVDSTLKIQPAKLEDSAVYLCASSEWTGQGYEQYFGPGTRLTVT.